This T cell receptor (beta chain) is from a study of T cells in Graves' hyperthyroidism and ophthalmopathy. The table lists this clonotype with many counts. Germline CDR1 DFQATT, CDR2 SNEGSKA (reference sequence). The CDR3 spans 14 residues. V lost 5 bases and J lost 4, with 17 bases in between. Regions amplified from RNA transcripts were the TCR beta CDR3 regions. The primer set for the first-round RT-PCR of the TCR CDR3 was HTBI. TCRdb independently ran MiXCR on the multiplex PCR reads; one entry per CDR3 protein. The sample lists about 760,000 distinct CDR3 sequences, 35% occurring once. The TCR was taken from a woman aged 40 to 50 with Graves' hyperthyroidism. This rearrangement joins TRBV20-1 to TRBJ1-2; no firm D call. Material: blood. The CDR3 DNA reads TGCAGTGCTGCCTCCGAGGGTGAGGGCTATGGCTACACCTTC. Translating gives CSAASEGEGYGYTF.